The T cell receptor beta chain under discussion was sequenced for a study of OX40 agonist ivuxolimab in advanced cancers. Overall study: Patients were treated with ivuxolimab, an agonistic anti-OX40 (CD134) antibody. Across the patients, intravenous ivuxolimab was delivered every 2 weeks at 0.01 to 10 mg/kg. Age averaged around 60 years (range roughly 23 to 79), and 82.7% were male. Study-wide findings and caveats: Mean expanded clone counts were higher in CD8+ than CD4+ T cells.

Trimming took 0 bases from V and 4 from J, leaving 6 bases between them. Looked up from germline, CDR1 is LGHNA and CDR2 is YNFKEQ. This CDR3 comprises 14 residues. A remark on this clone: What it binds is not known.

Generated by immunoSEQ multiplex PCR, the TCRdb table keeps only in-frame clones and is missing some. The sample comprises some 29,000 clones, about 88% of which are singletons, and about a fifth rests with the top ten. The starting material was CD4+ or CD8+ T cells sorted from blood, obtained in a trial of the OX40 agonist ivuxolimab. V usage is TRBV4-2 and J usage is TRBJ2-2; no reliable D call. This TCR was sampled from an adult with an advanced solid tumor such as melanoma, head and neck, liver or kidney cancer. CDR3 in amino acids: CASSQEWTTGELFF. Here the CDR3 DNA reads TGTGCCAGCAGCCAAGAGTGGACCACCGGGGAGCTGTTTTTT.